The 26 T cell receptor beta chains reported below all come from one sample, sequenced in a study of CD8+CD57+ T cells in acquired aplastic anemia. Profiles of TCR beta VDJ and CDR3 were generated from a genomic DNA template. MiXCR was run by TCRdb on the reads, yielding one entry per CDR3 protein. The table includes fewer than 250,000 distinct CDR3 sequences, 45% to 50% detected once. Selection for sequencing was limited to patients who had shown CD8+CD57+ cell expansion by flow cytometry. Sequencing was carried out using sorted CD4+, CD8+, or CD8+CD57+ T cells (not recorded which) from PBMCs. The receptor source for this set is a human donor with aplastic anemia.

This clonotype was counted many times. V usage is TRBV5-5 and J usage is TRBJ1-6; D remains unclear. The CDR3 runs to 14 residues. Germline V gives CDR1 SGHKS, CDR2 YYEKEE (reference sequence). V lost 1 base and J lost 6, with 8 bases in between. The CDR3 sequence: CASSLSVVNSPLHF. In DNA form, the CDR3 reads TGTGCCAGCAGCTTGTCGGTGGTTAATTCACCCCTCCACTTT.

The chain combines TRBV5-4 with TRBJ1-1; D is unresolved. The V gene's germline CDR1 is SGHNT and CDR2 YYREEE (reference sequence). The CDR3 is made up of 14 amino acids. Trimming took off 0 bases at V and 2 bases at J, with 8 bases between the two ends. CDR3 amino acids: CASSLAAVNTEAFF. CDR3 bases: TGTGCCAGCAGCTTGGCCGCAGTTAACACTGAAGCTTTCTTT.

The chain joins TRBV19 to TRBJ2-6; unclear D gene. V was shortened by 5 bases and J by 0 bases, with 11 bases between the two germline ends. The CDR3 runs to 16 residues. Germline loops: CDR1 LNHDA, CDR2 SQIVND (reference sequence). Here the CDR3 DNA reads TGTGCCAGTAGTCTGAACAGAGGCTCTGGGGCCAACGTCCTGACTTTC. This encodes CASSLNRGSGANVLTF.

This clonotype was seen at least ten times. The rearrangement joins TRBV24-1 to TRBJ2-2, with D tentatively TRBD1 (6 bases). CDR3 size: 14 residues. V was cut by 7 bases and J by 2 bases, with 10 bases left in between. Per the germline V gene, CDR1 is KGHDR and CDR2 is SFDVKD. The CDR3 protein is CATRDSPNTGELFF. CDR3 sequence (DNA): TGTGCCACCAGGGACAGCCCCAACACCGGGGAGCTGTTTTTT.

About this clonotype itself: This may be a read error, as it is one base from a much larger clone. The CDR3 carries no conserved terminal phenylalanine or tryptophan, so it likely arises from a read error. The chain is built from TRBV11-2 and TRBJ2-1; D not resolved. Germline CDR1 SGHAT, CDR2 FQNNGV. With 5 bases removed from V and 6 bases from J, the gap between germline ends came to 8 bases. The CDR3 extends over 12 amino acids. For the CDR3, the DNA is TGTGCCAGCAGCCAAAGGTTCAATGAGCAGTTCTCC. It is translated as CASSQRFNEQFS.

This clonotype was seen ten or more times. The CDR3, as DNA: TGTGCCAGCAGTTTATCACTAGCGGGAGGAGTGCAGTTCTTC. Translated, it gives CASSLSLAGGVQFF. The J gene is TRBJ2-1, the V gene TRBV27, with 12 positions matching TRBD2. The CDR3 loop spans 14 amino acids. Unmatched junction bases numbered 3, after V lost 0 bases and J lost 12 bases. Germline V lookup: CDR1 MNHEY, CDR2 SMNVEV (reference sequence).

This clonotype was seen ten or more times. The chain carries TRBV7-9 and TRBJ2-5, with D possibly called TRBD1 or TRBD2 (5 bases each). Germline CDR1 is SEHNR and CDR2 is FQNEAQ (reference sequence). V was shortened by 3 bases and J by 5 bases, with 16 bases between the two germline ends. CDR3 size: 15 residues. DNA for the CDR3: TGTGCCAGCAGCTTGAGTCCCGGGACGGAGGAGACCCAGTACTTC. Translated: CASSLSPGTEETQYF.

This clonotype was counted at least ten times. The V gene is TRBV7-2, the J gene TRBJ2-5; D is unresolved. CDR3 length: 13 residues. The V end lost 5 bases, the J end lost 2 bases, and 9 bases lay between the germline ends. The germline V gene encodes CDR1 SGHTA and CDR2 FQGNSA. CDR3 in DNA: TGTGCCAGCAGCCCGGACGGACAAGAGACCCAGTACTTC. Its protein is CASSPDGQETQYF.

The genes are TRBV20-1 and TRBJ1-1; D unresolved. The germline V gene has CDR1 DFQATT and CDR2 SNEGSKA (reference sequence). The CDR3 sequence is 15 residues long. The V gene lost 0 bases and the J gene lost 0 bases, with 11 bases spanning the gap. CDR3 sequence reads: CSARDLGIMNTEAFF. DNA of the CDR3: TGCAGTGCTAGAGATCTGGGGATCATGAACACTGAAGCTTTCTTT.

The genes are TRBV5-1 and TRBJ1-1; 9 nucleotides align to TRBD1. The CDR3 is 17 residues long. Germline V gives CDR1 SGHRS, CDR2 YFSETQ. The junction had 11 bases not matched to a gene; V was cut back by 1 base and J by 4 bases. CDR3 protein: CASSLPSGTGFVTEAFF. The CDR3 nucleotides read TGCGCCAGCAGCTTGCCGTCCGGGACAGGGTTTGTCACTGAAGCTTTCTTT.

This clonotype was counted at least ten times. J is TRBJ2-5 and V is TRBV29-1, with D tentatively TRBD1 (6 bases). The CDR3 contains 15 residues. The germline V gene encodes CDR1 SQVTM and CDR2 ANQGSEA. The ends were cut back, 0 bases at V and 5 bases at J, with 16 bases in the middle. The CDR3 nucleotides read TGCAGCGTTGAAGATCGGCCAGGGGTTGACGAGACCCAGTACTTC. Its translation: CSVEDRPGVDETQYF.

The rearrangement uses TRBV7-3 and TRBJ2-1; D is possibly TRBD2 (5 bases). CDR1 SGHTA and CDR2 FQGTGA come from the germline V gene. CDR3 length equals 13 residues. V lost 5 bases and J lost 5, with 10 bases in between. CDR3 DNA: TGTGCCAGCAGCCAAACTAGTGACAATGAGCAGTTCTTC. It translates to CASSQTSDNEQFF.

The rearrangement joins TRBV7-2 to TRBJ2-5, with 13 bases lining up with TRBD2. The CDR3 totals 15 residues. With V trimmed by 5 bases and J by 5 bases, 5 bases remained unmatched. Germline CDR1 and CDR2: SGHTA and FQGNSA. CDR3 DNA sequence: TGTGCCAGCAGCCAGGGACTAGCGGGGTCGGAGACCCAGTACTTC. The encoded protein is CASSQGLAGSETQYF.

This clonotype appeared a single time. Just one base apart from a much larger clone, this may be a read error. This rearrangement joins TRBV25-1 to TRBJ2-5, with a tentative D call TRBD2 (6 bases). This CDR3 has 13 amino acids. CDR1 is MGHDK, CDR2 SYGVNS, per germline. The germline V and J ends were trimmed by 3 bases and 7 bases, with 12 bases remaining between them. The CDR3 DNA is TGTGCCAGCAGTGATGAGAGGAGGGGGACCCAGTACTTC. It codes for CASSDERRGTQYF.

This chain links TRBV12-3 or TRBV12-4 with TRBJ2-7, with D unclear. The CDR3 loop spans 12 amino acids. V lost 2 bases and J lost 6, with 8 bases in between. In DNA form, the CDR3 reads TGTGCCAGCAGTTTACAGGAGAGCGAGCAGTACTTC. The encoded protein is CASSLQESEQYF.

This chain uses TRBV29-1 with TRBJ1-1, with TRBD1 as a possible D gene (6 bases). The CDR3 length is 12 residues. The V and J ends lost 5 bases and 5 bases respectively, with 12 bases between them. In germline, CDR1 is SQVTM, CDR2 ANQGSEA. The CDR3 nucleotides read TGCAGCGTTCTCGAGGGGGGGACTGAAGCTTTCTTT. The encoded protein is CSVLEGGTEAFF.

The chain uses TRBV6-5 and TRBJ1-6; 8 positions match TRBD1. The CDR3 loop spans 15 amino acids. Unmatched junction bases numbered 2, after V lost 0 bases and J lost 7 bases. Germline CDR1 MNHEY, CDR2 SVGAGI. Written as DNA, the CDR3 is TGTGCCAGCAGTTACTCCGGGACAGGCAATTCACCCCTCCACTTT. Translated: CASSYSGTGNSPLHF.

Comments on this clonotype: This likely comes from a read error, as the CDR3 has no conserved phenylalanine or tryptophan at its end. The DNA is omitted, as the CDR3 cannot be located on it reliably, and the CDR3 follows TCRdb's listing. The chain's CDR3 is CASSLGPTS. The chain links TRBV7-6 to TRBJ2-6; the DNA was not used to check the table's D call, TRBD2. Ends included, the CDR3 has 9 residues. Germline V gene sequence: CDR1 SGHVS, CDR2 FNYEAQ.

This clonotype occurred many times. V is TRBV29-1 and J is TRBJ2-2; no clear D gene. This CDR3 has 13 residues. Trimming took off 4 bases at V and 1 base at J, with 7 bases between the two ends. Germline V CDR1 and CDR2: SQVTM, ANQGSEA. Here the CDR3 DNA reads TGCAGCGTTGGTAGACTGAACACCGGGGAGCTGTTTTTT. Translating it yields CSVGRLNTGELFF.

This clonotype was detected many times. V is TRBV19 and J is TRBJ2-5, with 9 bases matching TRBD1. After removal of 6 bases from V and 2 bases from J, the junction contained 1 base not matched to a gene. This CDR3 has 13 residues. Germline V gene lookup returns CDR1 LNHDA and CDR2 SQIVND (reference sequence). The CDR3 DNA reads TGTGCCAGTAGGGGACAGGGTCAAGAGACCCAGTACTTC. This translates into CASRGQGQETQYF.

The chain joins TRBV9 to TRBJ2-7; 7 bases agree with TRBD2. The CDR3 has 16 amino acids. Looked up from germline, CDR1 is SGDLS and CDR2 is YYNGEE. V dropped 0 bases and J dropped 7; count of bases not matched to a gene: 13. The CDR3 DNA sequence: TGTGCCAGCAGCGTAGGCGGCGGGAGCCCCATGAGAGAGCAGTACTTC. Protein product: CASSVGGGSPMREQYF. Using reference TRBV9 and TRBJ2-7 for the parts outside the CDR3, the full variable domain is DSGVTQTPKHLITATGQRVTLRCSPRSGDLSVYWYQQSLDQGLQFLIQYYNGEERAKGNILERFSAQQFPDLHSELNLSSLELGDSALYFCASSVGGGSPMREQYFGPGTRLTVT.

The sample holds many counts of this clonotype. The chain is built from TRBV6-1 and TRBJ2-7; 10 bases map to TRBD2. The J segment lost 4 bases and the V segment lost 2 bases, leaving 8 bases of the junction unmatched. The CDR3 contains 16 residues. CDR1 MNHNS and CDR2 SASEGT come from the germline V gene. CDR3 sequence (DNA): TGTGCCAGCAGTGAACAAAGCACTAGCGGGGTATACGAGCAGTACTTC. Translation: CASSEQSTSGVYEQYF.

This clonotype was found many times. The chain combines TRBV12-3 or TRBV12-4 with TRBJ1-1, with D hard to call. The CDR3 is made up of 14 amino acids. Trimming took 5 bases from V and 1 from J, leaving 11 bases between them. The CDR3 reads CASSPLFGNTEAFF. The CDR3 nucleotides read TGTGCCAGCAGTCCCCTATTCGGGAACACTGAAGCTTTCTTT.

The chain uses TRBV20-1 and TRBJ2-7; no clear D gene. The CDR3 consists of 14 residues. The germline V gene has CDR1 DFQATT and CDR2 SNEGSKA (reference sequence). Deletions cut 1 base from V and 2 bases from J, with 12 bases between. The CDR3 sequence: CSARGTDTTYEQYF. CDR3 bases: TGCAGTGCTAGAGGGACCGACACCACCTACGAGCAGTACTTC.

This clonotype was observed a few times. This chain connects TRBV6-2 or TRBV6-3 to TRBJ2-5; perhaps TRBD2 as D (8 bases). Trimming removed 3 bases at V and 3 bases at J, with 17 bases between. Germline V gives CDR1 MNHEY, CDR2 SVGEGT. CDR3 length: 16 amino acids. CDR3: CASSYNSGTVEETQYF. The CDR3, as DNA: TGTGCCAGCAGTTATAATAGCGGGACAGTCGAAGAGACCCAGTACTTC.

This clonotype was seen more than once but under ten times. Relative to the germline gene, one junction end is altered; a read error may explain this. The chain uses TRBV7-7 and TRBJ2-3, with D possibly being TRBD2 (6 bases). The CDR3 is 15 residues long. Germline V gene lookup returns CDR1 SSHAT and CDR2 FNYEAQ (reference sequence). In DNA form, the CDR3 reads TGTGCTAGCAGCTTAGCCCCGACTAGTCCTGATACGCAGTATTTT. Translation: CASSLAPTSPDTQYF.